One and the same sample provided the 16 T cell receptor beta chains below, sequenced in a study of yellow fever vaccine responses in identical twins. Each CDR3 protein gets one entry after TCRdb re-called the RT-PCR reads with MiXCR. The sample comprises approximately 15,000 distinct CDR3 sequences, around 85% of which are singletons, and 0.55% to 0.85% rests with the top ten. This specimen consisted of T cells from blood (PBMCs), unsorted or a sorted subset (not recorded which), obtained before or after yellow fever vaccination (not recorded which). These TCRs come from a woman between 18 and 30 years old who received the yellow fever vaccine.

The genes are TRBV11-1 and TRBJ1-2; no reliable D call. V was pared by 1 base and J by 2 bases, with 5 bases between. CDR1 and CDR2 (germline): SGHAT, FQDESV (reference sequence). The CDR3 has 13 amino acids. The CDR3 DNA reads TGTGCCAGCAGCTTAGAAGGCAACTATGGCTACACCTTC. Its translation: CASSLEGNYGYTF.

This clonotype was seen once. The J gene is TRBJ1-2, the V gene TRBV7-6, with D possibly TRBD1 on 6 matching bases. The CDR3 extends over 13 amino acids. Germline CDR1 reads SGHVS; CDR2 reads FNYEAQ. The ends were cut back, 3 bases at V and 7 bases at J, with 12 bases in the middle. This CDR3 is CASSFPGETGYTF. DNA of the CDR3: TGTGCCAGCAGCTTCCCAGGGGAGACTGGCTACACCTTC.

The V gene is TRBV3-1, the J gene TRBJ2-5; D gene uncertain. CDR1 is LGHDT, CDR2 YNNKEL, per germline (reference sequence). The CDR3 is 15 residues long. With 0 bases removed from V and 5 bases from J, the gap between germline ends came to 13 bases. CDR3 DNA sequence: TGTGCCAGCAGCCAAGATGAGGTTCTCCACGAGACCCAGTACTTC. It translates to CASSQDEVLHETQYF.

This chain links TRBV9 with TRBJ1-1; 7 positions agree with TRBD1. The V and J ends lost 0 bases and 1 base, in that order; junction bases with no gene match: 0. Germline V gene data show CDR1 as SGDLS and CDR2 as YYNGEE. The CDR3 has 14 amino acids. The CDR3 loop reads CASSVGTGNTEAFF. CDR3 nucleotides: TGTGCCAGCAGCGTAGGGACAGGGAACACTGAAGCTTTCTTT.

V is TRBV11-3 and J is TRBJ2-1; 9 bases match TRBD1. Trimming removed 6 bases from V and 7 bases from J; junction bases left unmatched: 16. CDR1 and CDR2 (germline): SGHNT, YENEEA. This CDR3 comprises 17 residues. The CDR3 loop reads CASRAGTGSSLSNEQFF. The CDR3 nucleotides read TGTGCCAGCAGGGCCGGGACAGGGAGTAGTTTATCGAATGAGCAGTTCTTC.

The chain is built from TRBV24-1 and TRBJ2-1, with 7 bases lining up with TRBD2. This CDR3 contains 15 residues. Per the germline V gene, CDR1 is KGHDR and CDR2 is SFDVKD. V shed 5 bases and J 6 bases; nucleotides not matched to a gene: 9. The CDR3 nucleotides are TGTGCCACCAGTGCCCGGGGGGAGGCCCGCAATGAGCAGTTCTTC. Translating it yields CATSARGEARNEQFF.

The rearrangement joins TRBV7-2 to TRBJ1-1; 7 bases agree with TRBD1. The V gene's germline CDR1 is SGHTA and CDR2 FQGNSA. The CDR3 spans 14 residues. V lost 5 bases, J lost 2 bases, and 5 bases stayed unmatched. CDR3 sequence reads: CASSRGTANTEAFF. In DNA form, the CDR3 reads TGTGCCAGCAGCCGCGGGACAGCCAACACTGAAGCTTTCTTT.

The chain combines TRBV12-3 or TRBV12-4 with TRBJ1-5; tentatively, D is TRBD1 (5 bases). There are 14 residues in the CDR3. Between the trimmed V and J ends, which lost 1 base and 4 bases, there was a span of 8 bases. The CDR3 region has the DNA TGTGCCAGCAGTTTAGGGTGGGGGAATCAGCCCCAGCATTTT. This gives the protein CASSLGWGNQPQHF.

The J gene is TRBJ1-5, the V gene TRBV24-1, with no clear D. The CDR3 contains 13 residues. Germline values: CDR1 KGHDR, CDR2 SFDVKD. The ends were cut back, 5 bases at V and 6 bases at J, with 10 bases in the middle. The CDR3 nucleotides read TGTGCCACCAGTGCGTTGGACGGTCAGCCCCAGCATTTT. It translates to CATSALDGQPQHF.

The chain has TRBV28 and TRBJ1-2; no reliable D call. Looked up from germline, CDR1 is MDHEN and CDR2 is SYDVKM. Trimming took off 8 bases at V and 4 bases at J, with 11 bases between the two ends. The CDR3 totals 12 residues. The CDR3 DNA sequence: TGTGCCAGCCAACAGCTACCCTATGGCTACACCTTC. Its protein is CASQQLPYGYTF.

The J gene is TRBJ1-5, the V gene TRBV10-2, with 7 bases lining up with TRBD1. Germline CDR1 reads WSHSY; CDR2 reads SAAADI. The trim removed 4 bases at V and 6 bases at J, leaving 9 bases unmatched. The CDR3 contains 15 residues. DNA for the CDR3: TGCGCCAGCAGTGGACAGGGAGGTCGGAGTCAGCCCCAGCATTTT. Amino acid sequence: CASSGQGGRSQPQHF.

This rearrangement joins TRBV4-2 to TRBJ2-1; D uncertain. CDR1 LGHNA and CDR2 YNFKEQ come from the germline V gene. The CDR3 is 15 residues long. Trimming left V 0 bases short and J 7 bases short, with 13 bases between. The CDR3 nucleotides are TGTGCCAGCAGCCAAGAGACCCAACCGAGGAATGAGCAGTTCTTC. This codes for CASSQETQPRNEQFF.

The chain joins TRBV10-3 to TRBJ2-1; D remains unclear. This CDR3 region has 13 residues. V gave up 6 bases and J gave up 7 bases, with 13 bases separating them. Germline CDR1 reads ENHRY; CDR2 reads SYGVKD. CDR3 sequence reads: CAIRGSEKNEQFF. CDR3 nucleotide sequence: TGTGCCATCAGGGGGTCGGAAAAGAATGAGCAGTTCTTC.

This chain links TRBV18 with TRBJ1-5; D not resolved. Trimming shortened V by 3 bases and J by 5 bases, and 8 bases separated the two germline ends. The CDR3 extends over 13 amino acids. Germline V gene sequence: CDR1 KGHSH, CDR2 LQKENI. The chain's CDR3 is CASSPGRDQPQHF. The CDR3 DNA reads as TGTGCCAGCTCACCTGGACGGGATCAGCCCCAGCATTTT.

V usage is TRBV29-1 and J usage is TRBJ1-1, with D unclear. The CDR3 is made up of 14 amino acids. V lost 1 base and J lost 1, with 10 bases in between. CDR1 is SQVTM and CDR2 is ANQGSEA in the germline V gene. Here the CDR3 reads CSVEVPSRNTEAFF. DNA for the CDR3: TGCAGCGTTGAAGTCCCGTCGAGGAACACTGAAGCTTTCTTT.

The table lists this clonotype with a few counts. The chain recombines TRBV7-9 with TRBJ2-7, with 7 bases lining up with TRBD1. V lost 7 bases, J lost 4 bases, and 7 bases stayed unmatched. The CDR3 sequence is 13 residues long. CDR1 and CDR2 (germline): SEHNR, FQNEAQ (reference sequence). The CDR3 sequence is CASTRTGLYEQYV. The CDR3 nucleotides are TGTGCCAGCACCAGGACAGGTCTGTACGAGCAGTACGTC.